The clone carrying this T cell receptor beta chain has ten or more counts. Its antigen is not identified. V was clipped by 2 bases and J by 6 bases; unmatched bases: 6. This CDR3 is built from 16 residues. Germline CDR1 is MNHNS and CDR2 is SASEGT. Listed TCR primers, together with previously described methods, were used for the bulk TCR libraries. MiXCR, run by TCRdb on the PCR reads, gives a single entry per CDR3 protein. This table holds tens of thousands of distinct CDR3 sequences, around 18% found once. Sorting selected naive CD8 T cells with a CD8+CD4-CCR7+CD45RA+ phenotype. The sample comes from a study of molecular identifiers for immune sequencing clone quantification. Study information: Split five ways in replicates, RNA from around 20,000 or 99,000 naive CD8 cells had four portions sequenced.

Findings and limits, study-wide: The study reportedly detected spiked Jurkat TCR RNA from one cell among approximately 1 million naive cells.

Sequences were obtained from naive CD8+ T cells from blood, with Jurkat cell RNA spiked in. Indicated subset: FACS-sorted CD8+CD4-CCR7+CD45RA+ naive T cells. The source of this sequence is a human donor in good health. Some libraries in this study had Jurkat cell RNA spiked in. The V gene is TRBV6-1, the J gene TRBJ2-2; 10 bases match TRBD2. The DNA for the CDR3 is TGTGCCAGCAGTGAAAAAAGCCTAGCGGGAGCCGGGGAGCTGTTTTTT. Protein sequence: CASSEKSLAGAGELFF.